These T cell receptor beta chains were read from a single sample in a study of T cells in Graves' hyperthyroidism and ophthalmopathy. TCRdb ran MiXCR on the multiplex PCR reads and lists one entry per CDR3 protein. The table shows 150,000 or so distinct CDR3 sequences, with just under 9.5% occurring only once. Sequencing was carried out using blood. The receptors were gathered from a woman in her late teens or twenties with Graves' hyperthyroidism that later progressed to Graves' ophthalmopathy. Each CDR3 is given with its conserved first and last residue. Each record gives: CDR3 length, D gene, J gene, V gene, clone size, CDR3 protein, CDR3 DNA. D genes are given only for firm matches. Clone size, where shown, is once, few, many, or a class for clones that have expanded.

length: 15
D: NA
J: TRBJ2-1
V: TRBV5-1
size: many
CDR3: CASSLNLGPYNEQFF
DNA: TGCGCCAGCAGCCTCAACCTAGGCCCGTACAATGAGCAGTTCTTC

length: 15
D: NA
J: TRBJ1-4
V: TRBV6-2/TRBV6-3
size: once
CDR3: CASSPEGRFNEKLFF
DNA: TGTGCCAGCAGCCCTGAGGGGCGGTTTAATGAAAAACTGTTTTTT

length: 13
D: NA
J: TRBJ1-1
V: TRBV6-1
size: many
CDR3: CATREGGRAEAFF
DNA: TGTGCCACAAGAGAGGGGGGGCGAGCTGAAGCTTTCTTT

length: 13
D: TRBD2
J: TRBJ2-1
V: TRBV11-2
size: many
CDR3: CASSPTSANEQFF
DNA: TGTGCCAGCAGCCCAACTAGCGCCAATGAGCAGTTCTTC

length: 15
D: NA
J: TRBJ2-5
V: TRBV29-1
size: NA
CDR3: CSAEKDREGQETRYF
DNA: TGCAGCGCTGAAAAGGACAGGGAGGGACAAGAGACCCGGTACTTC

length: 15
D: TRBD2
J: TRBJ2-7
V: TRBV7-2
size: many
CDR3: CASSPRGLAVYEQYF
DNA: TGTGCCAGCAGCCCAAGGGGACTAGCGGTCTACGAGCAGTACTTC

length: 14
D: TRBD2
J: TRBJ2-3
V: TRBV6-1
size: many
CDR3: CASSAGLAADTQYF
DNA: TGTGCCAGCAGTGCGGGACTAGCGGCGGATACGCAGTATTTT

length: 12
D: NA
J: TRBJ1-1
V: TRBV19
size: few
CDR3: CASSIGTQEAFF
DNA: TGTGCCAGTAGTATCGGGACCCAAGAAGCTTTCTTT

length: 15
D: NA
J: TRBJ1-2
V: TRBV28
size: many
CDR3: CASSFGELGEAGYTF
DNA: TGTGCCAGCAGTTTTGGCGAGCTGGGGGAGGCTGGCTACACCTTC

length: 13
D: TRBD1
J: TRBJ1-2
V: TRBV7-3
size: many
CDR3: CASSLDRGTGYTF
DNA: TGTGCCAGCAGCTTAGACAGGGGAACTGGCTACACCTTC

length: 13
D: NA
J: TRBJ1-1
V: TRBV19
size: once
CDR3: CACSIAADAEAFF
DNA: TGTGCCTGTAGTATAGCGGCAGACGCCGAAGCTTTCTTT

length: 14
D: TRBD2
J: TRBJ2-2
V: TRBV6-4
size: many
CDR3: CASSDGRDTGELFF
DNA: TGTGCCAGCAGTGACGGGAGGGACACCGGGGAGCTGTTTTTT

length: 18
D: TRBD2
J: TRBJ2-7
V: TRBV18
size: many
CDR3: CASSLRDRASGRSNEQYF
DNA: TGTGCCAGCTCACTGCGGGACAGGGCTAGCGGGAGGTCCAACGAGCAGTACTTC

length: 14
D: NA
J: TRBJ2-5
V: TRBV12-3/TRBV12-4
size: many
CDR3: CASSPMGNQETQYF
DNA: TGTGCCAGCAGCCCTATGGGCAACCAAGAGACCCAGTACTTC

length: 15
D: NA
J: TRBJ1-6
V: TRBV3-1
size: few
CDR3: CASSQGSGQNSPLHF
DNA: TGTGCCAGCAGCCAAGGTTCGGGGCAGAATTCACCCCTCCACTTT

length: 15
D: TRBD1
J: TRBJ1-4
V: TRBV4-1
size: few
CDR3: CASSHTGTGDEKLFF
DNA: TGCGCCAGCAGCCACACCGGGACAGGGGACGAAAAACTGTTTTTT

length: 11
D: NA
J: TRBJ2-2
V: TRBV10-3
size: many
CDR3: CAINGNGELFF
DNA: TGTGCCATCAATGGGAACGGGGAGCTGTTTTTT

length: 16
D: TRBD2
J: TRBJ2-7
V: TRBV7-6
size: NA
CDR3: CASSSSVAGAAYEQYF
DNA: TGTGCCAGCAGCTCCAGCGTAGCGGGGGCAGCCTACGAGCAGTACTTC

length: 15
D: NA
J: TRBJ2-7
V: TRBV11-2
size: many
CDR3: CASSLFGGDTYEQYF
DNA: TGTGCCAGCAGCTTATTTGGCGGGGATACCTACGAGCAGTACTTC

length: 14
D: TRBD2
J: TRBJ2-7
V: TRBV2
size: many
CDR3: CASRARESSYEQYF
DNA: TGTGCCAGCAGAGCGCGGGAGAGCTCCTACGAGCAGTACTTC

length: 14
D: NA
J: TRBJ2-3
V: TRBV4-1
size: NA
CDR3: CASSQETSTDTQYF
DNA: TGCGCCAGCAGCCAAGAGACAAGCACAGATACGCAGTATTTT

length: 12
D: NA
J: TRBJ2-7
V: TRBV5-1
size: few
CDR3: CASSLGMYEQYF
DNA: TGCGCCAGCAGCTTAGGGATGTACGAGCAGTACTTC

length: 11
D: NA
J: TRBJ2-7
V: TRBV29-1
size: NA
CDR3: CSVLDTYGQYF
DNA: TGCAGCGTGCTAGATACATACGGGCAGTACTTC

length: 11
D: NA
J: TRBJ2-1
V: TRBV7-9
size: many
CDR3: CASIRGQSRFF
DNA: TGTGCCAGCATCAGGGGCCAGAGTAGGTTCTTC

length: 14
D: NA
J: TRBJ2-1
V: TRBV20-1
size: many
CDR3: CSASGSSSYNEQFF
DNA: TGCAGTGCTAGTGGGTCGAGCTCCTACAATGAGCAGTTCTTC

length: 11
D: NA
J: TRBJ1-1
V: TRBV10-2
size: few
CDR3: CASSDLGGAFF
DNA: TGCGCCAGCAGTGATTTGGGGGGGGCTTTCTTT